Shown below are 18 T cell receptor beta chains from a single sample sequenced in a study of tumor and adjacent non-tumor tissue in lung cancer. RNA was extracted from bulk tissue without any cell sorting. Three rounds of nested PCR, following a modified ARM-PCR protocol, produced the TCRbeta library. MiXCR, run by TCRdb on the multiplex PCR reads, gives a single entry per CDR3 protein. The sample lists around 120,000 distinct CDR3 sequences; around three fifths were seen once. Source material: lung tumor tissue. These receptors were collected from a man younger than 45 with non-small cell lung cancer.

This clonotype was counted between two and nine times. The rearrangement uses TRBV24-1 and TRBJ2-1; possibly TRBD2 for D (6 bases). This CDR3 region has 15 residues. V lost 9 bases and J 3 bases, leaving 17 bases between the germline ends. Germline V CDR1 and CDR2: KGHDR, SFDVKD. For the CDR3, the DNA is TGTGCCACCTCGCCGCGGGGCAAGTTCTACAATGAGCAGTTCTTC. Protein sequence: CATSPRGKFYNEQFF.

A remark on this clonotype: The germline gene is not matched at one end of the junction; a read error may be the cause. The V call is TRBV6-2 or TRBV6-3, the J call TRBJ2-7, with 8 bases matching TRBD2. This CDR3 is 14 amino acids long. In germline, CDR1 is MNHEY, CDR2 SVGEGT. Here the CDR3 DNA reads TGTGCCAGCAGTAGTCAGCGGGGGCACTACGAGCTGTACTTC. Protein product: CASSSQRGHYELYF.

With regard to this clonotype: An end of the junction does not agree with germline; a read error may underlie this. The CDR3 protein is CASNQDPGASYEQYF. The CDR3 DNA reads as TGCGCCAGCAACCAAGACCCAGGGGCATCCTACGAACAGTACTTC. The chain has TRBV4-1 and TRBJ2-7, with TRBD1 as a possible D gene (6 bases). The CDR3 length is 15 residues. The germline V gene has CDR1 MGHRA and CDR2 YSYEKL.

The J gene is TRBJ2-1, the V gene TRBV11-3, with D perhaps matching TRBD1 (6 bases). Germline assignment: CDR1 SGHNT and CDR2 YENEEA. The CDR3 length is 14 residues. V shed 3 bases and J shed 9 bases, with 15 bases lying between them. CDR3 residues: CASSLLDSDSEQFF. The CDR3 DNA sequence: TGTGCCAGCAGCTTGCTGGACAGTGACAGTGAGCAGTTCTTC.

Notes on this clonotype: A much larger clone sits a single nucleotide away, making a read error possible. The chain carries TRBV29-1 and TRBJ2-7, with D maybe TRBD2 (7 bases). Germline V CDR1 and CDR2: SQVTM, ANQGSEA. The CDR3 sequence is 13 residues long. CDR3 sequence (DNA): TGCAGCGTTAAGGGGGGGGCAGTACGGGAGCATTACTTC. This sequence encodes CSVKGGAVREHYF.

Of note for this clonotype: The junction and the germline gene differ at one end; a read error may be behind it. The chain recombines TRBV20-1 with TRBJ2-1; TRBD2 matches at 12 bases. Germline V CDR1 and CDR2: DFQATT, SNEGSKA (reference sequence). The CDR3 runs to 16 residues. The CDR3 DNA sequence: TGCAGTGCACAGACTAGCGGGAGAGCCACCTACAAAGAGCGGTTCTTC. Translation: CSAQTSGRATYKERFF.

Worth noting for this clonotype: Sequence at one end of the junction differs from germline and may be a read error. This chain joins TRBV20-1 and TRBJ2-6, with no clear D. The germline CDR1 and CDR2 sequences are DFQATT and SNEGSKA (reference sequence). The CDR3 runs 15 residues. The CDR3 loop is CSVRGQNSGANVLTF. The CDR3 bases are TGCAGTGTTAGAGGCCAGAATTCTGGGGCCAACGTCCTGACTTTC.

The chain couples TRBV10-3 to TRBJ2-7; D remains unclear. CDR3 length: 14 residues. Germline V lookup: CDR1 ENHRY, CDR2 SYGVKD. V was trimmed by 6 bases and J by 1 base, leaving 13 bases between them. For the CDR3, the DNA is TGTGCCATCAGGGGAAGGTCGGAATCCTACGAGCAGTACTTC. This encodes CAIRGRSESYEQYF.

Note on this clonotype: With a much larger clone just one base away, this may be a read error. The V call is TRBV29-1, the J call TRBJ2-7, with 7 bases matching TRBD1. Trimming cost V 7 bases and J 3 bases; bases outside gene matches: 12. Germline values: CDR1 SQVTM, CDR2 ANQGSEA. The CDR3 has 14 amino acids. In DNA, the CDR3 is TGCAGCGGTACGACAGGGCAAGGGAGCTACGAGCAGTACTTC. This translates into CSGTTGQGSYEQYF.

This clonotype was recorded at least ten times. This rearrangement joins TRBV4-1 to TRBJ2-1; D uncertain. This CDR3 comprises 15 residues. Trimming took off 1 base at V and 6 bases at J, with 13 bases between the two ends. Germline assignment: CDR1 MGHRA and CDR2 YSYEKL. The CDR3: CASSQAGPLFNEQFF. CDR3 nucleotides: TGCGCCAGCAGCCAAGCAGGACCACTTTTCAATGAGCAGTTCTTC.

As to this clonotype: A much more abundant neighbour one base away suggests this may be a read error. V is TRBV12-3 or TRBV12-4 and J is TRBJ1-4, with a possible D match to TRBD1 (5 bases). The CDR3 extends over 14 amino acids. As DNA, the CDR3 is TGTGCCAGCTGTAAGGGGAGCCGGAATGAAAAACTGTCTTTT. The encoded protein is CASCKGSRNEKLSF.

Regarding this clonotype: Without the conserved terminal phenylalanine or tryptophan, this CDR3 likely stems from a read error. The V and J genes are TRBV7-9 and TRBJ2-7, with 8 bases matching TRBD2. The CDR3 is made up of 17 amino acids. With 5 bases clipped from V and 1 base from J, the junction kept 13 bases outside the gene matches. The germline V gene has CDR1 SEHNR and CDR2 FQNEAQ (reference sequence). DNA of the CDR3: TGTGCCAGCAGCAATCACGGGTCCCAGCGGGAGTCCTACGAGCAGTACTTA. Translation gives CASSNHGSQRESYEQYL.

This clonotype was detected only a few times. At one end, the junction sequence differs from germline, possibly due to a read error. This chain joins TRBV4-1 and TRBJ1-2; D possibly corresponds to TRBD1 (6 bases). The CDR3 runs to 16 residues. Germline V gene lookup returns CDR1 MGHRA and CDR2 YSYEKL. The CDR3 region has the DNA TGCGCCAGCAGCACCGAGGGGGGGAGGGGAGGCTATGGCTGCACCTTC. Translated: CASSTEGGRGGYGCTF.

This clonotype was seen ten or more times. The chain carries TRBV4-1 and TRBJ1-2, with D unclear. Trimming removed 3 bases from V and 2 bases from J, with 10 bases in between. Germline loops: CDR1 MGHRA, CDR2 YSYEKL. This CDR3 is 14 amino acids long. CDR3 sequence (DNA): TGCGCCAGCAGCCACGGGTCGGAGAACTATGGCTACACCTTC. This translates into CASSHGSENYGYTF.

This clonotype was found once. A junction boundary mismatches the germline segment, possibly from a read error. This rearrangement joins TRBV6-1 to TRBJ2-7; the D gene could be TRBD1 or TRBD2 (5 bases each). CDR1 and CDR2 (germline): MNHNS, SASEGT. CDR3 length: 13 residues. The chain's CDR3 is CASSRVGPYKQYF. For the CDR3, the DNA is TGTGCCAGCAGCAGGGTGGGACCCTACAAGCAGTACTTC.

About this clonotype itself: Just one base apart from a much larger clone, this may be a read error. The gene calls are TRBV20-1 and TRBJ1-6; a weak D match, TRBD1 (5 bases). V shed 8 bases and J shed 6 bases, with 11 bases lying between them. CDR1 and CDR2 (germline): DFQATT, SNEGSKA (reference sequence). This CDR3 spans 12 amino acids. CDR3 sequence reads: CSTRDGNSPLHF. CDR3 sequence (DNA): TGCAGTACTCGGGACGGTAATTCACCCCTCCACTTT.

As regards this clonotype: At one end the junction does not follow the germline gene, possibly because of a read error. The rearrangement uses TRBV11-2 and TRBJ2-1; 7 positions match TRBD2. CDR3 length equals 15 residues. The germline V gene encodes CDR1 SGHAT and CDR2 FQNNGV. In DNA, the CDR3 is TGTGTCAGCACCTTAGGTGGTAGCGGGTGGGATGAGCAGTTCTTC. This encodes CVSTLGGSGWDEQFF.

Turning to this clonotype: A much larger clone sits a single nucleotide away, making a read error possible. V is TRBV20-1 and J is TRBJ2-7, with no clear D. Germline V gene lookup returns CDR1 DFQATT and CDR2 SNEGSKA (reference sequence). V lost 1 base, J lost 3 bases, and 10 bases lay in between. The CDR3 sequence is 13 residues long. The CDR3 DNA is TGCAGTGCTAGAGCCCCCATTGACTACGAGCAGTACTTC. Its protein product is CSARAPIDYEQYF.